This TCR beta chain was profiled in a study of beta chain features in type 1 diabetes. About this clone: Its antigen remains unidentified.

V lost 7 bases and J 7 bases, leaving 13 bases between the germline ends. Germline CDR1 is MNHEY and CDR2 is SVGAGI. The CDR3 consists of 13 residues. Whole-study findings and limits: There was a moderate but significant shortening of TCRB CDR3s in all four CD4+ subsets of Type 1 diabetes patients.

Every isolated RNA sample was fully reverse transcribed, so sequencing captured expressed TCRB transcripts. Sequencing was performed with immunoSEQ multiplex PCR; in TCRdb, only in-frame clones are kept and a portion is missing. This repertoire shows 95,000 to 150,000 clones, around 17% found once; its top ten account for under 2.5%. The sequence came from a man in his thirties or forties with type 1 diabetes. Specimen: central memory CD4+ T cells from blood. J is TRBJ1-4 and V is TRBV6-5; D not certain. The CDR3 region has the DNA TGTGCCAGCATACCCGACGGAGGTGAAAAACTGTTTTTT. Residues: CASIPDGGEKLFF.